The TCR beta chain under discussion was sequenced for a study of monozygotic twins with inflammatory bowel disease. TCRdb re-called the 5' RACE reads; every CDR3 protein appears as one record, without DNA. The sample table sets out 210,000 or so distinct CDR3 sequences. The CDR3 covers 11 residues. Germline CDR1 and CDR2: SGDLS and YYNGEE. The receptor's source is a human donor with ulcerative colitis or Crohn's disease, or a healthy co-twin of an affected twin (not recorded which). The sample was blood. The chain uses TRBV9 and TRBJ2-1. CDR3 region: CASSGRGEQFF.